A selection of T cell receptor beta chains follows, all from one sample in a study of cytomegalovirus exposure and HLA in healthy donors. Only in-frame clones appear in the TCRdb table, and some are missing; sequencing was by immunoSEQ multiplex PCR. The data hold more than 90,000 clones, with roughly 76% observed a single time. The sequenced sample consisted of PBMCs. The receptor source for this set is a man between 45 and 60 years old in good health and CMV-seropositive. Each CDR3 is given with its conserved first and last residue. D genes are given only for firm matches. Not all rows give a size; the values are once, few, many and, for expanded clones, a class.

V gene	clone size	J gene	D gene	CDR3 DNA	CDR3 protein
TRBV7-6	few	TRBJ1-2	TRBD1	TGTGCCAGCACCCCCCGGCCGGGACAGGGGAATCTTAACTATGGCTACACCTTC	CASTPRPGQGNLNYGYTF
TRBV10-3	-	TRBJ2-1	TRBD2	TGTGCCATCAGTCGGGGGGTTCTCGGGGTAGGTGAGCAGTTCTTC	CAISRGVLGVGEQFF
TRBV9	-	TRBJ2-3	TRBD2	TGTGCCAGCAGCGTACGGACTAGCGGGAGGGCAACGCCAGATACGCAGTATTTT	CASSVRTSGRATPDTQYF
TRBV29-1	few	TRBJ2-1	TRBD1	TGCAGCGCTAGACAGGGGGCTGACAATGAGCAGTTCTTC	CSARQGADNEQFF
TRBV5-1	-	TRBJ2-4	-	TGCGCCAGCAGCTCGGTATCAGCCAAAAACATTCAGTACTTC	CASSSVSAKNIQYF
TRBV9	-	TRBJ2-5	-	TGTGCCAGCAGCGCCGAAGAGACCCAGTACTTC	CASSAEETQYF
TRBV7-2	-	TRBJ2-7	-	TGTGCCAGCAGCTCCGACTACCGCGGGGAAGTGCAGTACTTC	CASSSDYRGEVQYF
TRBV2	-	TRBJ1-1	-	TGTGCCAGCAGCCCTTCGGGGGGGGGAGAAGCTTTCTTT	CASSPSGGGEAFF
TRBV18	once	TRBJ1-2	TRBD1	TGTGCCAGCTCACCACCGGCAGGGGGCGACTATGGCTACACCTTC	CASSPPAGGDYGYTF
TRBV11-3	few	TRBJ1-1	-	TGTGCCAGCAGCCTATCCGGACAAGGCACTGAAGCTTTCTTT	CASSLSGQGTEAFF
TRBV27	-	TRBJ1-1	-	TGTGCCAGCAGTCCAATTGGACAGACCGCGAACACTGAAGCTTTCTTT	CASSPIGQTANTEAFF
TRBV6-5	-	TRBJ2-5	-	TGTGCCAGCAGCCGGACACTATTGGAGACCCAGTACTTC	CASSRTLLETQYF
TRBV29-1	-	TRBJ2-7	-	TGCAGCGTTGTACAGGACCTCTACGAGCAGTACTTC	CSVVQDLYEQYF